The clone carrying this TCR beta chain was recorded at least ten times. Antigen specificity is unknown. These data originate in a study of CD8 T cells in ankylosing spondylitis. Findings and caveats of the study: It was reported that disease-linked clones were significantly enriched in matched ankylosing spondylitis synovial fluid. A TCR beta motif of 7 to 9 highly homologous variants seemed to mark ankylosing spondylitis blood.

Quantitative barcoded 5'-RACE was used to prepare TCR beta libraries. TCRdb re-called the 5' RACE reads with MiXCR, one entry per CDR3 protein. This sample has about 800,000 distinct CDR3 sequences, with roughly 10% found just once. V lost 2 bases and J lost 6; bases outside the gene matches: 12. The CDR3 runs 17 residues. This TCR was sampled from a male donor with ankylosing spondylitis. The source material was blood, either unsorted or a sorted T cell fraction (not recorded which). The rearrangement joins TRBV12-3 or TRBV12-4 to TRBJ2-2; 7 positions match TRBD2. The CDR3 here is CASSLSPGLLAPGELFF. The CDR3 DNA reads TGTGCCAGCAGTTTATCACCGGGACTATTGGCGCCCGGGGAGCTGTTTTTT.